This TCR beta chain was documented in a study of blood T cells in healthy people across ages (dated by TCRdb to the mid-2010s). Concerning the study at large: Template switching captured roughly one uniquely barcoded TCR beta cDNA molecule per two T cells in model experiments. To track age-related changes in TCR beta repertoire diversity, the study relied on deep sequencing normalized with unique cDNA molecular identifiers. Donors of different ages were randomly distributed across sequencing lanes to avoid experimental bias. Four age groups were formed from the donors: young (average approximately 15 years), middle-aged (roughly 38), aged (around 62) and long-lived (82). Using the same blood draw, the study looked at two additional independent replicas of 1 million unique cDNA reads for two donors, one aged 18 to 30 and the other aged 80 or older. Points the paper makes about the study in general: Because the CMV infection status of the donors was unknown, age-related changes in expanded clonotypes may potentially have been confounded. A strong correlation was found between observed TCR beta diversity and the percentage of naive T cells measured by flow cytometry. Compared with the aged group, more naive CD4+ T cells, fewer expanded clones and increased TCR diversity were shown by the long-lived group, suggesting age selection. Estimates of total diversity based on one million sequenced T cells were regarded as lower bounds and as underestimates. Because profiling used bulk unsorted PBMCs, naive and antigen-experienced compartments could not be compared conclusively. Observed TCR beta diversity per million T cells fell roughly linearly with age, and a significant reduction was already apparent by age roughly 40.

Donors were a few dozen systemically healthy Caucasian individuals from Russia aged roughly 6 to 90 years. About 10 milliliters of peripheral blood were collected from each donor into EDTA-treated Vacutainer tubes. PBMCs were isolated by Ficoll-Paque density-gradient centrifugation, with at least 6 million obtained per sample. Total RNA, at least 5 micrograms per sample, was extracted from PBMCs with Trizol reagent. The percentages of naive CD45RAhigh/CD27high T cells were determined by flow cytometry on a PBMC aliquot from every donor. Turning to this clonotype: Its antigen has not been determined. No qualities accompany the bases; no much larger clone lies one base away.

Counted from cysteine to phenylalanine, this CDR3 has 17 amino acids. This entry keeps only the CDR3 DNA: 51 bases, framed from base 1. Trimming costs V 6 bases and J 4 bases, and their ends lie 22 bases apart. For CDR1 and CDR2, the germline V gene lists MDHEN and SYDVKM. Library preparation was by 5' RACE. Sequencing relied on an Illumina HiSeq 2500. A second PCR of about 7 to 12 cycles was run with a J-beta primer mix and a sample-barcoded 5' primer. A template-switch 5' adaptor carrying 12 random nucleotides introduced a unique molecular identifier onto each TCR beta cDNA molecule. Each sample yielded at least 2.5 million CDR3-containing paired-end reads. All of the RNA was converted into first-strand cDNA using the Mint cDNA synthesis kit, with a TRBC-specific oligonucleotide serving as the primer. All cDNA was treated with uracil-DNA glycosylase and then went through a first 18-cycle PCR with the universal primers M1SS and BC2_uni_R. Per the source publication's procedure: For normalization, 1 million high-quality reads were randomly selected from each sample, with every read carrying a distinct molecular identifier. Instead of being binned into consensus sequences, reads with shared molecular identifiers were discarded. MiTCR, with a Q25 quality threshold and the strictest error-elimination algorithm, was used for CDR3 identification, clonotype clustering and error correction. Lower-bound total TCR beta diversity was estimated with a nonparametric unseen species model using Euler transformation. TCRdb passed the public sequencing reads through fastp at Q25 and MiXCR, retaining productive beta sequences. CDR3 protein sequences are deduplicated, and each keeps its most common genes and DNA. The V and J calls follow TCRdb's processing rather than the paper's. The sample table holds 700,000 or so distinct CDR3 sequences, of which 40% to 45% were seen once. The ten largest account for 25% to 30% of the sample.

Sequencing was carried out using blood. Recombination linked TRBV28 to TRBJ2-1, and possibly TRBD1, on 8 matching bases. The source of this sequence is an older man in good health. The DNA sequence reads TGTGCCAGCAGGCGGGGGACAGGAGTCAAGTTTTACAATGAGCAGTTCTTC. It translates as CASRRGTGVKFYNEQFF. Reference TRBV28 and TRBJ2-1 proteins supply the regions before and after the CDR3; the full variable domain is: DVKVTQSSRYLVKRTGEKVFLECVQDMDHENMFWYRQDPGLGLRLIYFSYDVKMKEKGDIPEGYSVSREKKERFSLILESASTNQTSMYLCASRRGTGVKFYNEQFFGPGTRLTVL.